Here is one T cell receptor beta chain with its context. This sample stems from a study of blood T cell repertoires in COVID-19. Overall study: Sites in the United States, Italy and Spain provided acute and convalescent COVID-19 samples.

This table comes from immunoSEQ multiplex PCR, and its TCRdb copy is limited to in-frame clones, with some not included. This table holds over 200,000 clones, 65% to 90% found once. Symptom resolution, clearance, or two negative PCRs marked the recovered donors of Cohort 3. This CDR3 has 15 amino acids. After removal of 6 bases from V and 5 bases from J, the junction contained 5 bases not matched to a gene. Germline CDR1 and CDR2: KGHSH and LQKENI. The sequence was collected from a man between 18 and 35 years old who had recovered from COVID-19. The chain has TRBV18 and TRBJ2-3; 13 positions agree with TRBD2. Sequences were obtained from PBMCs or T cells enriched from blood (not recorded which). The CDR3 is CASSGTSGNGDTQYF. The CDR3 DNA reads as TGTGCCAGCTCCGGGACTAGCGGGAACGGAGATACGCAGTATTTT. The variable domain in full, completed from reference TRBV18 and TRBJ2-3, reads NAGVMQNPRHLVRRRGQEARLRCSPMKGHSHVYWYRQLPEEGLKFMVYLQKENIIDESGMPKERFSAEFPKEGPSILRIQQVVRGDSAAYFCASSGTSGNGDTQYFGPGTRLTVL.